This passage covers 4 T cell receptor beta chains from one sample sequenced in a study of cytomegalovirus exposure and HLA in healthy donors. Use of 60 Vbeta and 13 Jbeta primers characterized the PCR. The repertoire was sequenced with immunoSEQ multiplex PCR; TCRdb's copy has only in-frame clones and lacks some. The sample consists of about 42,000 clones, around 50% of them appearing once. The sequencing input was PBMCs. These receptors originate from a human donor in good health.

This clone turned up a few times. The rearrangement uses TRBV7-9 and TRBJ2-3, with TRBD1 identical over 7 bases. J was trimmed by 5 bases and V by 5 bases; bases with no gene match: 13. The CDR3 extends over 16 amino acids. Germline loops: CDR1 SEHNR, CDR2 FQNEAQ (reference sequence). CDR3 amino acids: CASSRVMTGWVDTQYF. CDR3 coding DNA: TGTGCCAGCAGCCGCGTAATGACAGGGTGGGTAGATACGCAGTATTTT. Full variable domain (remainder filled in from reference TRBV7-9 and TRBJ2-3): DTGVSQNPRHKITKRGQNVTFRCDPISEHNRLYWYRQTLGQGPEFLTYFQNEAQLEKSRLLSDRFSAERPKGSFSTLEIQRTEQGDSAMYLCASSRVMTGWVDTQYFGPGTRLTVL.

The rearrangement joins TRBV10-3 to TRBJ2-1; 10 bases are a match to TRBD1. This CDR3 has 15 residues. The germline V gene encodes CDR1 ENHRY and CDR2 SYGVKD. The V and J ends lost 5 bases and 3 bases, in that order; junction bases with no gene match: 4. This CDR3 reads CAISQGQGFYNEQFF. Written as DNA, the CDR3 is TGTGCCATCAGTCAGGGACAGGGGTTCTACAATGAGCAGTTCTTC.

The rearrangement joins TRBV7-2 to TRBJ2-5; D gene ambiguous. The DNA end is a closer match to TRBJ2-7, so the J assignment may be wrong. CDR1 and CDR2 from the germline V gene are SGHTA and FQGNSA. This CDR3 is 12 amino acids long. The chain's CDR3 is CASSLTVYEQYF. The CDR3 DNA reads TGTGCCAGCAGCTTAACGGTCTACGAGCAGTACTTC.

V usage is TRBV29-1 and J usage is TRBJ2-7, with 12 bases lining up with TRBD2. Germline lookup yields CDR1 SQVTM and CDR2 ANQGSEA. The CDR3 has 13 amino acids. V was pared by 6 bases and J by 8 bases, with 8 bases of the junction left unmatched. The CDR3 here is CSVRLAGALKQYF. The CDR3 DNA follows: TGCAGCGTCCGACTAGCGGGGGCCCTCAAGCAGTACTTC.